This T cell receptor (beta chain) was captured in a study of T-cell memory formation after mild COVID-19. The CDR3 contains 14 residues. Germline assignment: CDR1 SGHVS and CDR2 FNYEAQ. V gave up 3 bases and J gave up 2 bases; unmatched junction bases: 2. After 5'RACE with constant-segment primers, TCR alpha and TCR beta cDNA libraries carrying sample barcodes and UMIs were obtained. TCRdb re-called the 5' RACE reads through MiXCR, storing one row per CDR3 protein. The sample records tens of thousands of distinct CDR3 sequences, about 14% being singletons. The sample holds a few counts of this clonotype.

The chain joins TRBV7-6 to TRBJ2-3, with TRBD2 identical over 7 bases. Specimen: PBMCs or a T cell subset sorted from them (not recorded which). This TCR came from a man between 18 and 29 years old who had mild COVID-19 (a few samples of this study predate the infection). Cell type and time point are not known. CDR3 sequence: CASSFRDYTDTQYF. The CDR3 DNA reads TGTGCCAGCAGCTTCCGGGACTACACAGATACGCAGTATTTT.